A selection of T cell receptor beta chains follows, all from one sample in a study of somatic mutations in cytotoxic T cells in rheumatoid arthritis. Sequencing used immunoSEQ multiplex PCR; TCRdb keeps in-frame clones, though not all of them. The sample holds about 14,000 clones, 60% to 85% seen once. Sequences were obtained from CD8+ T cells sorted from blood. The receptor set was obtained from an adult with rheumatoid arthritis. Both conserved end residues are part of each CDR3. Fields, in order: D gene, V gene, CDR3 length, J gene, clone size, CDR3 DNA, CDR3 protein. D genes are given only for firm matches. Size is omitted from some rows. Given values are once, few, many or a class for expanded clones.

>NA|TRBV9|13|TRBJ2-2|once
TGTGCCAGCAGCGTTGCCGAAGCCGGGGAGCTGTTTTTT
CASSVAEAGELFF
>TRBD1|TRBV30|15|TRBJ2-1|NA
TGTGCCTGGAGTGTCCCCCGACAGGGGGCAAATGAGCAGTTCTTC
CAWSVPRQGANEQFF
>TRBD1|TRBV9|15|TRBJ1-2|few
TGTGCCAGCAGCCCGACAGGGACGTACAACTATGGCTACACCTTC
CASSPTGTYNYGYTF
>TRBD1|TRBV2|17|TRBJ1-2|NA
TGTGCCAGCAACTCACCCCAAAGACAGGGGACTTTCTATGGCTACACCTTC
CASNSPQRQGTFYGYTF
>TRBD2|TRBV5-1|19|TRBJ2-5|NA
TGCGCCAGCAGCTTGGAGCTCCTTCGACGGGCGGGAGTGGAAGAGACCCAGTACTTC
CASSLELLRRAGVEETQYF
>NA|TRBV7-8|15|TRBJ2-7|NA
TGTGCCAGCAGCTTGATCAGGGGCCTTTCCTACGAGCAGTACTTC
CASSLIRGLSYEQYF
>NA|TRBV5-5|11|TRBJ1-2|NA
TGTGCCAGCAGCTGGGGGGTGAGCTACACCTTC
CASSWGVSYTF
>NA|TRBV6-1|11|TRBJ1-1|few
TGTGCCAGCAGTGATGGGAGCGAAGCTTTCTTT
CASSDGSEAFF
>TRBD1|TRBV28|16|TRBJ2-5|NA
TGTGCCAGCAGTTTGGTGGGGACAGATGACCAAGAGACCCAGTACTTC
CASSLVGTDDQETQYF
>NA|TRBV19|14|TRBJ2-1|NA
TGTGCCAGTAGCGGTGGAGGGGCCTACAATGAGCAGTTCTTC
CASSGGGAYNEQFF
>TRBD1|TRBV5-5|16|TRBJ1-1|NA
TGTGCCAGCAGCCATCGCGGGACAGGGTTCAACACTGAAGCTTTCTTT
CASSHRGTGFNTEAFF
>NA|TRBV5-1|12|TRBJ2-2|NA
TGCGCCAGCAGCTTGAGTCACCGGGAGCTGTTTTTT
CASSLSHRELFF
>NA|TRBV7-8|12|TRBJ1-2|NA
TGTGCCAGCAGCTTAGATAACTATGGCTACACCTTC
CASSLDNYGYTF
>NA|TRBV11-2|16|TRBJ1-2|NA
TGTGCCAGCAGCCCGTTGACAGGCATGGACCCCTATGGCTACACCTTC
CASSPLTGMDPYGYTF
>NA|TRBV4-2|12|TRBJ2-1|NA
TGTGCCAGCAGCCAAATTAGGAATGAGCAGTTCTTC
CASSQIRNEQFF
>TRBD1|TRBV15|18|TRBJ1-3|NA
TGTGCCACCAGCGGAAGCTCGGACAGGGATGATTTTGGAAACACCATATATTTT
CATSGSSDRDDFGNTIYF
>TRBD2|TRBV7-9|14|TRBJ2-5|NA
TGTGCCAGCAGTTTAGCGGGGGGGCACGAGACCCAGTACTTC
CASSLAGGHETQYF
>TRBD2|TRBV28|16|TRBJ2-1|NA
TGTGCCAGCAGTTCGTTCTCAGCGGGAACGGCCGATGAGCAGTTCTTC
CASSSFSAGTADEQFF
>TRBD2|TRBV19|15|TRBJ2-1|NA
TGTGCCAGTACGTTGGGACTAGCGGGATACAATGAGCAGTTCTTC
CASTLGLAGYNEQFF
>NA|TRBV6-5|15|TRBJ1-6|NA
TGTGCCAGCAGTGGAGACAGCTTCGAGAATTCACCCCTCCACTTT
CASSGDSFENSPLHF
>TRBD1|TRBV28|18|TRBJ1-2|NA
TGTGCCAGCAGTTTACCGGAGTTGGCAGGGGGCAGTAGTTATGGCTACACCTTC
CASSLPELAGGSSYGYTF
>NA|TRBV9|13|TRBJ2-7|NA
TGTGCCAGCAGCGGTTCGGGCGGGTACGAGCAGTACTTC
CASSGSGGYEQYF
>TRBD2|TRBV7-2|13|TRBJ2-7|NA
TGTGCCAGCAGCTTACCTAGCGGCTACGAGCAGTACTTC
CASSLPSGYEQYF
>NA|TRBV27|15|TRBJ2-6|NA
TGTGCCAGCAGTTTGGGGGCCGCTGGGGCCAACGTCCTGACTTTC
CASSLGAAGANVLTF
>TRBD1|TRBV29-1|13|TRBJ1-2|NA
TGCAGCGTACGACAGGGGCCCGAATATGGCTACACCTTC
CSVRQGPEYGYTF
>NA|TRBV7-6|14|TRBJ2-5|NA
TGTGCCAGCAGCTTAGGCAGGAGCCAAGAGACCCAGTACTTC
CASSLGRSQETQYF
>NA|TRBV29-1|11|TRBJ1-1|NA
TGCAGCGCCCGGGAGAACACTGAAGCTTTCTTT
CSARENTEAFF
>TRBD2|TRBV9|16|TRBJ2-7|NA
TGTGCCAGCAGCGCGGGTCTTAAGGCTAGCGGCTACGAGCAGTACTTC
CASSAGLKASGYEQYF
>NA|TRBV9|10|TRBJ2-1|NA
TGTGCCAGCGGCCTGAATGAGCAGTTCTTC
CASGLNEQFF
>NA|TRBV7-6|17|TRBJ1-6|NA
TGTGCCAGCAGCTTAGCTGGGGGCGACTCGGCCAATTCACCCCTCCACTTT
CASSLAGGDSANSPLHF
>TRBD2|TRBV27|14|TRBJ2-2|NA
TGTGCCAGCAGTTTGAGACTAGCAATGGGGGAGCTGTTTTTT
CASSLRLAMGELFF
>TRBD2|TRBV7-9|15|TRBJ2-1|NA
TGTGCCAGCAGCCCCCCGGGGGGGCTTGGCTATGAGCAGTTCTTC
CASSPPGGLGYEQFF
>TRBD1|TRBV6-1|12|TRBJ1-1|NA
TGTGCCATCCTAACCGGAACAGGGGGGACTTTCTTT
CAILTGTGGTFF
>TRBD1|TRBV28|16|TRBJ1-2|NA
TGTGCCAGCAGTCCTCGGACAGGGCGGACTGGGTATGGCTACACCTTC
CASSPRTGRTGYGYTF